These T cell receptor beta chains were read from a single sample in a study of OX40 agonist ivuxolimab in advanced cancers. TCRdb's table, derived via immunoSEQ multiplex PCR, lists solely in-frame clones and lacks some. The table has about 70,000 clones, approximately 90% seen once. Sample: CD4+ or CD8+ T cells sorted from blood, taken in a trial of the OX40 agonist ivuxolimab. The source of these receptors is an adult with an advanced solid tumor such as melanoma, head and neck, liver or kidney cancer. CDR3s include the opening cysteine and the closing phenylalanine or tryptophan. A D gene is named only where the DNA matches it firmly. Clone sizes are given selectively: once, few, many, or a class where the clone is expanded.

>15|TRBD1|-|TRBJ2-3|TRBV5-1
CASSSTGQVTDTQYF
TGCGCCAGCAGCTCGACGGGACAGGTCACAGATACGCAGTATTTT
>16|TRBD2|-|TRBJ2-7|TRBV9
CASSSEPGLATAEQYF
TGTGCCAGCAGCTCCGAACCGGGACTAGCTACCGCCGAGCAGTACTTC
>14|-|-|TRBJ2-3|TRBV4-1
CASSPGPRTDTQYF
TGCGCCAGCAGCCCGGGACCCCGCACAGATACGCAGTATTTT
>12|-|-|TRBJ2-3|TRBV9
CASSGYSDTQYF
TGTGCCAGCAGCGGATACTCCGATACGCAGTATTTT
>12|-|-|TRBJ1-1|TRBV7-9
CASSLVQVEAFF
TGTGCCAGCAGCTTAGTACAGGTAGAAGCTTTCTTT
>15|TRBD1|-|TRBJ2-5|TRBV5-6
CASSHNRGVGETQYF
TGTGCCAGCAGCCATAACAGGGGAGTGGGAGAGACCCAGTACTTC
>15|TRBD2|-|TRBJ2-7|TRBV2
CASSGTSGSSYEQYF
TGTGCCAGCAGTGGGACTAGCGGGAGCTCCTACGAGCAGTACTTC
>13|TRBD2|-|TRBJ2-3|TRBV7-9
CADRGVSTDTQYF
TGTGCGGATCGGGGGGTTAGCACAGATACGCAGTATTTT
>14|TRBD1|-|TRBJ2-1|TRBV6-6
CAISPGTDYNGQFF
TGTGCCATCTCGCCAGGGACAGACTACAATGGGCAGTTCTTC
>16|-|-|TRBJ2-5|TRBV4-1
CASSHRPGEYQETQYF
TGCGCCAGCAGCCACCGCCCCGGGGAGTACCAAGAGACCCAGTACTTC
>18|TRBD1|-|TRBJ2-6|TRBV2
CASRELGQGAEGANVLTF
TGTGCCAGCAGGGAATTGGGACAGGGGGCGGAAGGGGCCAACGTCCTGACTTTC
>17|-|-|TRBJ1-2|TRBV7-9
CASSSGIEAEANYGYTF
TGTGCCAGCAGCTCCGGAATAGAGGCCGAAGCAAACTATGGCTACACCTTC
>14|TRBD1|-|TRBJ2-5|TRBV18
CASSPTRTGKTQYF
TGTGCCAGCTCACCAACGAGGACAGGAAAGACCCAGTACTTC
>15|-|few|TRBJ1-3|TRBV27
CASSLSGGAGNTIYF
TGTGCCAGCAGTTTATCGGGGGGGGCTGGAAACACCATATATTTT
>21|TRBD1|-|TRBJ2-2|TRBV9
CASSINTKTGTGAFNTGELFF
TGTGCCAGCAGCATAAATACAAAAACCGGGACAGGCGCCTTTAACACCGGGGAGCTGTTTTTT
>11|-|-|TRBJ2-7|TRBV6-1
CASSHSYEQYF
TGTGCCAGCAGCCACTCCTACGAGCAGTACTTC
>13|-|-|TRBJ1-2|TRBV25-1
CASSESKNYGYTF
TGTGCCAGCAGTGAATCTAAGAACTATGGCTACACCTTC
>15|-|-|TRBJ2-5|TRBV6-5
CASSTGVLSQETQYF
TGTGCCAGCAGTACTGGGGTTCTCAGCCAAGAGACCCAGTACTTC
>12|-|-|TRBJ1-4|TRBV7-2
CASSLGDEKLFF
TGTGCCAGCAGCTTAGGGGATGAAAAACTGTTTTTT
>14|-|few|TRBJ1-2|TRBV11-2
CASSLGTKDYGYTF
TGTGCCAGCAGCTTAGGGACGAAGGACTATGGCTACACCTTC
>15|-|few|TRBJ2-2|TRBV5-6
CASSLGRGNTGELFF
TGTGCCAGCAGCTTGGGCAGGGGAAACACCGGGGAGCTGTTTTTT
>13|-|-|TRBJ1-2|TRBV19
CASSTGPNYGYTF
TGTGCCAGTAGTACAGGACCAAACTATGGCTACACCTTC
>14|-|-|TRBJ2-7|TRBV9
CASSVGGPLYEQYF
TGTGCCAGCAGCGTAGGCGGGCCACTCTACGAGCAGTACTTC
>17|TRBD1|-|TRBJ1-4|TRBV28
CASSLRDRPATNEKLFF
TGTGCCAGCAGCCTCCGGGACAGACCTGCAACTAATGAAAAACTGTTTTTT
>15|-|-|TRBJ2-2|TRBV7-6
CASDPGHTNTGELFF
TGTGCCAGCGACCCGGGACACACAAACACCGGGGAGCTGTTTTTT
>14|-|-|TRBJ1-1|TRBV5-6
CASSHTLRDTEAFF
TGTGCCAGCAGCCACACGTTACGGGACACTGAAGCTTTCTTT
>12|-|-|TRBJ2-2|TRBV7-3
CASKGDTGELFF
TGTGCCAGCAAAGGGGACACCGGGGAGCTGTTTTTT
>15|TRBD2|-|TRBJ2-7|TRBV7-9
CASSWGLGGTYEQYF
TGTGCCAGCAGCTGGGGACTGGGAGGGACCTACGAGCAGTACTTC
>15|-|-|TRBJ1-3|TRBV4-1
CASSQTTGTGNTIYF
TGCGCCAGCAGCCAGACTACAGGGACCGGAAACACCATATATTTT
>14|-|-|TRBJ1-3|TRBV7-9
CASSSQGTGNTIYF
TGTGCCAGCAGCTCACAGGGAACTGGAAACACCATATATTTT
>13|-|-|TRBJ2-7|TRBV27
CASSLGRFYEQYF
TGTGCCAGCAGCCTCGGGCGATTCTACGAGCAGTACTTC
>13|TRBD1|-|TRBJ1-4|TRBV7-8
CASTGTGPTKLFF
TGTGCCAGCACCGGGACAGGTCCTACAAAACTGTTTTTT
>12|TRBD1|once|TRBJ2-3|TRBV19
CASSPGTGFEYF
TGTGCCAGTAGTCCCGGGACAGGGTTCGAGTATTTT
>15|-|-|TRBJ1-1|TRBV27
CASSLIGGANTEAFF
TGTGCCAGCAGTTTAATAGGGGGAGCGAACACTGAAGCTTTCTTT
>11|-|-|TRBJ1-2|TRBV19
CASSGPPNYTF
TGTGCCAGTAGTGGGCCTCCCAACTACACCTTC
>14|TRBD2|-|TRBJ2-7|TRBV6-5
CASSYSVSGGEQYF
TGTGCCAGCAGTTACTCGGTGAGCGGGGGCGAGCAGTACTTC
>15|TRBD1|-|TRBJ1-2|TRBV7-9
CASSLPGTGPLGYTF
TGTGCCAGCAGCCTACCCGGGACAGGACCCTTAGGCTACACCTTC
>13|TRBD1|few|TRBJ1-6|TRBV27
CASSSLRRGPFHF
TGTGCCAGCAGTTCCTTGCGAAGGGGGCCTTTCCACTTT
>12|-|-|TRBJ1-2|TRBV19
CAAQRGAFDYTF
TGTGCCGCTCAAAGAGGGGCTTTTGACTACACCTTC
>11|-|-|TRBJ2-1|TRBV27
CATQWGNEQFF
TGTGCCACCCAGTGGGGCAATGAGCAGTTCTTC
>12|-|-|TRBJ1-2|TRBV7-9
CASSLTERGYTF
TGTGCCAGCAGCTTGACGGAACGAGGCTACACCTTC
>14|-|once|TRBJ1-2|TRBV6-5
CASSYSIGGYGYTF
TGTGCCAGCAGTTACTCGATCGGGGGGTATGGCTACACCTTC
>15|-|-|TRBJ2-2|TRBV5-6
CASSSDWSHTGELFF
TGTGCCAGCAGCTCGGACTGGTCCCACACCGGGGAGCTGTTTTTT
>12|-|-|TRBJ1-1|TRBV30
CAWSFLGTEAFF
TGTGCCTGGAGTTTTCTCGGGACTGAAGCTTTCTTT
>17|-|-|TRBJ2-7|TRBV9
CASSVGSSHAGSYEQYF
TGTGCCAGCAGCGTAGGATCCTCCCACGCGGGCTCCTACGAGCAGTACTTC
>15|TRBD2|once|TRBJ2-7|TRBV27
CASSLSSGGPYEQYF
TGTGCCAGCAGTTTGTCTAGCGGGGGGCCCTACGAGCAGTACTTC
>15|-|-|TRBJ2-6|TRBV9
CASSLTGSGANVLTF
TGTGCCAGCAGCCTTACAGGGTCTGGGGCCAACGTCCTGACTTTC
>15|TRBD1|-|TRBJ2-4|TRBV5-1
CASSPGPGTGDIQYF
TGCGCCAGCAGCCCCGGACCCGGGACAGGGGACATTCAGTACTTC
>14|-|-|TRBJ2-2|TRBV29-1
CSVEGPDITGELFF
TGCAGCGTTGAAGGCCCGGACATCACCGGGGAGCTGTTTTTT
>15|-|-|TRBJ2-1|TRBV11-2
CASSLGDVSYNEQFF
TGTGCCAGCAGCTTAGGGGACGTCTCCTACAATGAGCAGTTCTTC
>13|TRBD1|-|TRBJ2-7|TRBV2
CASMPGQGNEQYF
TGTGCCAGCATGCCGGGACAGGGGAACGAGCAGTACTTC
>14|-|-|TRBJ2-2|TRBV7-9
CASSLYTSTGELFF
TGTGCCAGCAGCTTGTATACTAGCACCGGGGAGCTGTTTTTT
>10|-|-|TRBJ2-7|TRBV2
CASSENEQYF
TGTGCCAGCAGTGAAAACGAGCAGTACTTC
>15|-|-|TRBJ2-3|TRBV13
CASSVNILASDTQYF
TGTGCCAGCAGCGTAAACATTCTAGCCTCAGATACGCAGTATTTT
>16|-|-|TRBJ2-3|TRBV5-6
CASSFPGTPLTDTQYF
TGTGCCAGCAGCTTCCCCGGGACTCCCCTCACAGATACGCAGTATTTT
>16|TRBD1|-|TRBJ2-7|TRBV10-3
CAISESGGTGPYEQYF
TGTGCCATCAGTGAGTCAGGCGGGACAGGGCCCTACGAGCAGTACTTC
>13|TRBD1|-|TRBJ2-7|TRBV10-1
CASRATGGYEQYF
TGCGCCAGCAGGGCGACAGGGGGCTACGAGCAGTACTTC
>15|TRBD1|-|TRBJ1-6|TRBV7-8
CASSLIGTGDSPLHF
TGTGCCAGCAGCTTAATTGGGACAGGGGATTCACCCCTCCACTTT
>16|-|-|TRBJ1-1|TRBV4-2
CASSQDPQGPNTEAFF
TGTGCCAGCAGCCAAGATCCGCAGGGGCCGAACACTGAAGCTTTCTTT